This record covers a single T cell receptor (beta chain). Methods used by the authors: Amplified reference gene primers provided the basis for estimating nucleated cell counts. The protocol was immunoSEQ multiplex PCR, while the TCRdb copy is restricted to in-frame clones and leaves out a portion. V and J calls and clone size are as listed in that table; D and trimming were resolved from the DNA. The sample has approximately 200,000 clones, roughly 80% seen once; the top ten hold over 5%. The CDR3 contains 16 residues. The ends were cut back, 0 bases at V and 4 bases at J, with 14 bases in the middle. Germline assignment: CDR1 MNHEY and CDR2 SVGEGT. This entry belongs to a study of blood T cell repertoires in COVID-19. Across the whole study: Whether acute or convalescent, the COVID-19 samples came from the United States, Italy and Spain. PBMCs, B-cell-depleted T cells, or T cells provided the cDNA or gDNA that made up the material.

This clonotype originated in a woman between 25 and 40 years old with acute or convalescent COVID-19. V is TRBV6-2 or TRBV6-3 and J is TRBJ2-3, with D perhaps matching TRBD2 (6 bases). Input material: peripheral blood. The DNA for the CDR3 is TGTGCCAGCAGTTACTCGCGGGGACGAAAAGCAGATACGCAGTATTTT. This encodes CASSYSRGRKADTQYF.